This T cell receptor beta chain originates from a study of T and B cells in COVID-19 patients (dated by TCRdb to the early 2020s). In the study overall: Using TRB and IGH repertoire sequencing of peripheral blood, the study characterized adaptive immunity in COVID-19 patients who had active infection or had recovered. The TCR and BCR sequence repository comprised roughly 40 patients and under 75 time points, with over 7 million TCR sequences analysed. As many as 9 follow-up blood samples were taken per patient, and some of the samples covered different disease stages within the same individual. The recovered cohort included over 15 patients who contributed fewer than 25 samples, and most of those patients had mild to moderate COVID-19 that was managed on an outpatient basis. An age-matched reference group of roughly 38 healthy donors negative for COVID-19 antibodies served as the comparison for repertoire analyses. A median age of around 35 years was recorded in the recovered cohort versus over 65 years in the active-infection cohort. Of the 20 to 25 patients in the active-infection cohort, over 10 were critically ill and needed mechanical ventilation or ECMO. Two patients belonged to both the recovered and active cohorts because samples were available from active disease and after recovery. Comorbidities linked to unfavorable COVID-19 outcome were present in about 90% of the roughly 20 patients in the active-infection cohort.

Findings and caveats that apply to the study as a whole: In active COVID-19, TRB repertoires were highly clonal, while at recovery, diversity and richness increased above the levels seen in healthy donors. Specific T cell subsets (CD4+/Treg/CD8+) and sorted SARS-CoV-2-responsive or tetramer+ T cells had not yet been sequenced, and these experiments were ongoing. It was stated that prospective validation of the reported TCR clusters was required before the clusters could be put to clinical use. A total of 2,000 to 2,500 TCR clusters were exclusive to the recovered cohort, and approximately 28 of those clusters were low-pGen clusters. Strongly skewed TRBV/TRBJ gene usage was reported in patients with COVID-19. Few blood samples were available from mildly ill patients while symptoms were present, and early samples from severe cases were likewise scarce. The cohort was considered too small for HLA contributions to COVID-19 susceptibility or severity to be assessed.

The table lists this clonotype with many counts. Its antigen remains unidentified. No much larger clone exists at a distance of one base, and base qualities are not known. For sequencing, an Illumina MiSeq was employed. Multiplex PCR with BIOMED2 TRB-A/B primer pools was used to amplify TRB rearrangements. Illumina-compatible adapters and 7-nucleotide sample barcodes were added to the amplicons in two consecutive PCRs. All library PCRs used Phusion HS II polymerase. The amplicons were purified from gel with the NucleoSpin Gel and PCR Clean-up kit, measured on Qubit, and combined at 4 nM. Before Illumina next-generation sequencing, the quality of the amplicon pool was assessed on an Agilent 2100 Bioanalyzer. Per the authors' processing: Annotation of TRB rearrangements was performed with MiXCR 3.0.8 using the default MiXCR reference library. Non-productive reads and sequences with fewer than 2 reads were excluded, and each unique CDR3 nucleotide sequence counted as one clone. R 3.5.1 was used to calculate clonality, diversity, richness and V-J gene usage. TCR clustering by CDR3 similarity used GLIPH2, with generation probabilities calculated by OLGA. Only GLIPH2 clusters with at least four unique TCR clonotypes present in at least three individuals were retained. Using fastp at Q25 and MiXCR, TCRdb reprocessed the public reads and kept productive beta chains. Duplicate CDR3 protein sequences are folded into a single record with the most common DNA and genes. The V and J calls reflect TCRdb's pipeline rather than the authors' work. The sample table shows around 30,000 distinct CDR3 sequences, and 32% are seen once. Roughly 1.7% of the sample lies in the top ten.

CDR1 and CDR2 are drawn from the germline V gene: KGHSH, LQKENI. V is trimmed back by 3 bases and J by 4 bases, and the junction contains 2 bases that no gene match accounts for. The CDR3, cysteine through phenylalanine, is 14 amino acids long. Only CDR3 DNA is held: 42 bases, read in frame from base 1. Genomic DNA extracted from blood was used in amounts of about 250-550 ng for amplification of TRB repertoires. This TCR derives from a human donor who had recovered from COVID-19. This chain is built from TRBV18 and TRBJ2-7, with 11 middle bases fitting TRBD2. Sequencing was performed on blood. CDR3 protein: CASSPGLADYEQYF. The bases are TGTGCCAGCTCACCGGGACTAGCGGATTACGAGCAGTACTTC.